This T cell receptor beta chain was observed in a study of OX40 agonist ivuxolimab in advanced cancers. This clone appeared a few times. Its antigen is not identified. Germline CDR1 and CDR2: SNHLY and FYNNEI. V lost 5 bases to trimming and J lost 5 bases, with 13 bases between them. This CDR3 is 14 amino acids long. Whole-study findings and limits: It was also the case that some nonresponders had low normalized T-cell clonal expansion. Expanded peripheral T cell antigen specificity was not determined.

Generated by immunoSEQ multiplex PCR, the TCRdb table keeps only in-frame clones and is missing some. The data show about 58,000 clones, 75% to 90% seen once. The chain uses TRBV2 and TRBJ2-1; possible D gene TRBD1, 5 bases. The sequences come from CD4+ or CD8+ T cells sorted from blood, collected in a trial of the OX40 agonist ivuxolimab. This TCR came from an adult with an advanced solid tumor such as melanoma, head and neck, liver or kidney cancer. The CDR3 here is CASSQAGWNNEQFF. In DNA, the CDR3 is TGTGCCAGCAGTCAGGCAGGGTGGAACAATGAGCAGTTCTTC.